The present T cell receptor (beta chain) was sequenced within a study of blood T cell repertoires in COVID-19. Study details: T cells, B-cell-depleted T cells, or PBMCs supplied cDNA or gDNA.

Generated by immunoSEQ multiplex PCR, the TCRdb table keeps only in-frame clones and is missing some. The table lists 250,000 to 300,000 clones, nearly 90% of them singletons. V gave up 3 bases and J gave up 8 bases; unmatched junction bases: 6. This CDR3 comprises 15 residues. The germline CDR1 and CDR2 sequences are ENHRY and SYGVKD. Enrolled through a virtual design, the participants were between 18 and 89 years of age and came from under 25 US areas. The sequencing input was PBMCs or T cells enriched from blood (not recorded which). The chain links TRBV10-3 to TRBJ2-1; TRBD2 agrees at 11 bases. This sequence originates from a woman aged 60-70 years who had recovered from COVID-19. CDR3 protein: CAISEVTSGKDEQFF. The DNA of the CDR3 is TGTGCCATCAGTGAAGTGACTAGCGGGAAGGATGAGCAGTTCTTC.